This entry is about one T cell receptor beta chain. What it recognizes is unknown. At one end, the junction sequence differs from germline, possibly due to a read error. RNA was extracted from bulk tissue without any cell sorting. These data belong to a study of tumor and adjacent non-tumor tissue in lung cancer. Background on the study: Histology: under 15 adenocarcinoma, a couple of squamous cell carcinoma, 1 small cell lung cancer.

Overall study results and limits: Patients with more diverse tumor TCRs had worse survival. Significantly higher TCR diversity was found in tumor than normal lung.

A modified ARM-PCR protocol with three rounds of nested PCR amplified TCRbeta. MiXCR, applied by TCRdb to the multiplex PCR reads, yields one record per CDR3 protein. The table has 120,000 or so distinct CDR3 sequences, 84% seen once. The CDR3 has 11 amino acids. The sequenced sample was lung tumor tissue. The chain carries TRBV12-3 or TRBV12-4 and TRBJ2-7, with D hard to call. This clonotype was sampled from a man aged 65-85 years with non-small cell lung cancer. The CDR3 sequence: CASCLCTEQYF. In DNA form, the CDR3 reads TGTGCCAGCTGTTTGTGTACCGAGCAGTACTTC.